The 21 T cell receptor beta chains reported below all come from one sample, sequenced in a study of OX40 agonist ivuxolimab in advanced cancers. Assay: immunoSEQ multiplex PCR; the TCRdb copy retains only in-frame clones and omits some. The sample carries around 72,000 clones, almost 90% recorded once. The sample consisted of CD4+ or CD8+ T cells sorted from blood, taken in a trial of the OX40 agonist ivuxolimab. These receptors came from an adult with an advanced solid tumor such as melanoma, head and neck, liver or kidney cancer.

V usage is TRBV15 and J usage is TRBJ1-2; tentatively, D is TRBD1 (6 bases). The germline CDR1 and CDR2 sequences are LNHNV and YYDKDF (reference sequence). Trimming took 5 bases from V and 4 from J, leaving 14 bases between them. The CDR3 totals 14 residues. CDR3 nucleotide sequence: TGTGCCACCAGCGGCAGAGCAGGGGTCTATGGCTACACCTTC. This translates into CATSGRAGVYGYTF. The full variable domain, with the rest looked up from reference TRBV15 and TRBJ1-2, is DAMVIQNPRYQVTQFGKPVTLSCSQTLNHNVMYWYQQKSSQAPKLLFHYYDKDFNNEADTPDNFQSRRPNTSFCFLDIRSPGLGDTAMYLCATSGRAGVYGYTFGSGTRLTVV.

Comments on this clone: The sample carries other DNA sequences with the same CDR3. This chain uses TRBV6-1 with TRBJ2-1, with D hard to call. Germline loops: CDR1 MNHNS, CDR2 SASEGT. There are 12 residues in the CDR3. Trimming took 3 bases from V and 7 from J, leaving 7 bases between them. CDR3 nucleotides: TGTGCCAGCAGTGATATGGGGAATGAGCAGTTCTTC. Translation: CASSDMGNEQFF.

This clone was picked up one time. The J gene is TRBJ2-3, the V gene TRBV19, with D possibly matching TRBD2 (5 bases). From germline, CDR1 is LNHDA and CDR2 SQIVND (reference sequence). The CDR3 runs 13 residues. Trimming cost V 1 base and J 7 bases, with 9 bases left between them. Here the CDR3 reads CASSIGGSYTQYF. The DNA for the CDR3 is TGTGCCAGTAGTATAGGAGGGTCGTATACGCAGTATTTT. Full variable domain (remainder filled in from reference TRBV19 and TRBJ2-3): DGGITQSPKYLFRKEGQNVTLSCEQNLNHDAMYWYRQDPGQGLRLIYYSQIVNDFQKGDIAEGYSVSREKKESFPLTVTSAQKNPTAFYLCASSIGGSYTQYFGPGTRLTVL.

This chain joins TRBV14 and TRBJ2-1, with TRBD2 identical over 7 bases. CDR1 and CDR2 from the germline V gene are SGHDN and FVKESK. The CDR3 has 14 amino acids. V lost 4 bases, J lost 6 bases, and 6 bases stayed unmatched. In nucleotides, the CDR3 is TGTGCCAGCAGCCCGTTGGGGGGGGTCAATGAGCAGTTCTTC. Translation: CASSPLGGVNEQFF.

The rearrangement links TRBV7-2 to TRBJ2-3; no definite D call. The CDR3 loop spans 17 amino acids. Trimming left V 5 bases short and J 0 bases short, with 18 bases between. Germline CDR1 SGHTA, CDR2 FQGNSA. CDR3 in amino acids: CASSRLAASSSTDTQYF. CDR3 nucleotides: TGTGCCAGCAGCCGCTTGGCGGCCTCTTCTAGCACAGATACGCAGTATTTT.

The chain is built from TRBV2 and TRBJ2-5; 9 nucleotides line up with TRBD1. The ends lost 5 bases at V and 5 bases at J; junction bases unmatched: 6. From germline, CDR1 is SNHLY and CDR2 FYNNEI. The CDR3 totals 14 residues. This chain's CDR3 is CASSTNRGQETQYF. For the CDR3, the DNA is TGTGCCAGCAGTACAAACAGGGGGCAGGAGACCCAGTACTTC.

J is TRBJ2-4 and V is TRBV7-3; the D is unclear. Germline values: CDR1 SGHTA, CDR2 FQGTGA. The CDR3 length is 15 residues. Trimming cost V 2 bases and J 0 bases, with 8 bases left between them. CDR3 nucleotides: TGTGCCAGCAGCTTAGATCGCTTAGCCAAAAACATTCAGTACTTC. Its protein product is CASSLDRLAKNIQYF.

The chain uses TRBV19 and TRBJ2-2, with D tentatively TRBD1 (6 bases). Germline CDR1 and CDR2: LNHDA and SQIVND (reference sequence). Trimming removed 3 bases at V and 1 base at J, with 9 bases between. The length of the CDR3 is 15 residues. The CDR3 DNA follows: TGTGCCAGTAGTATGGGGGCAGAGAACACCGGGGAGCTGTTTTTT. Its protein product is CASSMGAENTGELFF.

The chain joins TRBV25-1 to TRBJ2-7; D ambiguous. V was clipped by 3 bases and J by 7 bases, with 16 bases between them. Germline-derived CDR1 and CDR2 are MGHDK and SYGVNS. The CDR3 has 14 residues. CDR3: CASSDTGPYTEQYF. The CDR3 DNA reads as TGTGCCAGCAGTGATACGGGCCCTTACACAGAGCAGTACTTC.

This chain connects TRBV7-9 to TRBJ1-2; TRBD1 agrees at 7 bases. Germline loops: CDR1 SEHNR, CDR2 FQNEAQ (reference sequence). This CDR3 comprises 15 residues. J lost 6 bases, V lost 5 bases, and 12 bases had no gene match. CDR3 bases: TGTGCCAGCAGCCTAAATAATCAGGGGGGAAATGGCTACACCTTC. Residues: CASSLNNQGGNGYTF. The whole variable domain, remainder taken from reference TRBV7-9 and TRBJ1-2, is DTGVSQNPRHKITKRGQNVTFRCDPISEHNRLYWYRQTLGQGPEFLTYFQNEAQLEKSRLLSDRFSAERPKGSFSTLEIQRTEQGDSAMYLCASSLNNQGGNGYTFGSGTRLTVV.

The chain carries TRBV6-4 and TRBJ1-4; 8 bases line up with TRBD1. The germline V gene has CDR1 MRHNA and CDR2 SNTAGT. The CDR3 consists of 14 residues. V trimming: 6 bases; J trimming: 5 bases; junction bases outside the gene matches: 5. CDR3 bases: TGTGCCAGCAGCCCTGGACAGGGAAATGAAAAACTGTTTTTT. Its protein product is CASSPGQGNEKLFF.

The rearrangement joins TRBV6-1 to TRBJ2-7; TRBD1 matches at 9 bases. V lost 6 bases and J lost 6; bases outside the gene matches: 6. CDR1 is MNHNS, CDR2 SASEGT, per germline. This CDR3 is built from 13 residues. The CDR3 sequence is CASSGQGTGEQYF. The CDR3 coding sequence is TGTGCCAGCAGCGGACAGGGGACGGGCGAGCAGTACTTC.

This chain joins TRBV5-4 and TRBJ2-3; no clear D. V shed 2 bases and J shed 3 bases, with 7 bases lying between them. Germline V CDR1 and CDR2: SGHNT, YYREEE (reference sequence). This CDR3 spans 13 amino acids. In DNA, the CDR3 is TGTGCCAGCAGCTTAGAGAGAACAGATACGCAGTATTTT. The encoded protein is CASSLERTDTQYF.

This rearrangement joins TRBV28 to TRBJ1-3; D gene ambiguous. V lost 3 bases, J lost 0 bases, and 9 bases lay in between. Germline V CDR1 and CDR2: MDHEN, SYDVKM. The CDR3 runs to 15 residues. CDR3 sequence reads: CASSLKVLSGNTIYF. The CDR3 DNA is TGTGCCAGCAGTTTGAAGGTGCTCTCTGGAAACACCATATATTTT.

V and J are TRBV7-9 and TRBJ2-7; the match to TRBD1 covers 9 bases. Germline V gives CDR1 SEHNR, CDR2 FQNEAQ (reference sequence). The junction had 9 bases not matched to a gene; V was cut back by 5 bases and J by 1 base. CDR3 length: 16 amino acids. The CDR3 here is CASSPYGTGSSYEQYF. As DNA, the CDR3 is TGTGCCAGCAGCCCATACGGGACAGGGTCGTCCTACGAGCAGTACTTC.

CDR3 in DNA: TGTGCCAGCAGCTTAGAAGCGGGAATGGGCGAGCAGTACTTC. Translated: CASSLEAGMGEQYF. The chain carries TRBV7-2 and TRBJ2-7, with TRBD2 identical over 7 bases. Germline CDR1 reads SGHTA; CDR2 reads FQGNSA. The CDR3 spans 14 residues. V gave up 1 base and J gave up 6 bases; unmatched junction bases: 6.

The chain uses TRBV2 and TRBJ2-7; 9 bases are a match to TRBD1. Germline V gives CDR1 SNHLY, CDR2 FYNNEI. V lost 7 bases and J lost 5; bases outside the gene matches: 15. The CDR3 length is 16 residues. This CDR3 reads CASNLSGGQGVDEQYF. DNA for the CDR3: TGTGCCAGCAACCTCTCAGGGGGACAGGGTGTCGACGAGCAGTACTTC.

The chain carries TRBV28 and TRBJ1-2; D is unresolved. The CDR3 extends over 13 amino acids. Germline CDR1 reads MDHEN; CDR2 reads SYDVKM. Deletions cut 6 bases from V and 4 bases from J, with 12 bases between. CDR3 amino acids: CASSRTAAYGYTF. CDR3 DNA: TGTGCCAGCAGCCGGACGGCCGCCTATGGCTACACCTTC.

The CDR3 DNA sequence: TGTGCCAGCAGCTCCTGGGGGGTAGCAAACACTGAAGCTTTCTTT. As protein: CASSSWGVANTEAFF. The V call is TRBV5-6, the J call TRBJ1-1; weak D call: TRBD1 (5 bases). The CDR3 length is 15 residues. Germline CDR1 reads SGHDT; CDR2 reads YYEEEE. The V end was cut by 3 bases, the J end by 2 bases, with 14 bases between.

A few counts support this clone. J is TRBJ1-2 and V is TRBV25-1; 7 nucleotides line up with TRBD1. The CDR3 extends over 12 amino acids. Germline V CDR1 and CDR2: MGHDK, SYGVNS. J was trimmed by 4 bases and V by 7 bases; bases with no gene match: 3. The CDR3 sequence is CASTRTGYGYTF. CDR3 DNA sequence: TGTGCCAGCACCCGGACAGGCTATGGCTACACCTTC.

V and J are TRBV19 and TRBJ2-5; 14 bases align to TRBD2. This CDR3 region has 17 residues. V lost 10 bases to trimming and J lost 5 bases; unmatched junction nucleotides: 15. Germline CDR1 is LNHDA and CDR2 is SQIVND (reference sequence). DNA of the CDR3: TGTGCCACCCGACCGGGACTAGCGGGAGCCCCTTGGGAGACCCAGTACTTC. It encodes CATRPGLAGAPWETQYF. The whole variable domain, filled in from reference TRBV19 and TRBJ2-5, reads DGGITQSPKYLFRKEGQNVTLSCEQNLNHDAMYWYRQDPGQGLRLIYYSQIVNDFQKGDIAEGYSVSREKKESFPLTVTSAQKNPTAFYLCATRPGLAGAPWETQYFGPGTRLLVL.